The entry below gives a single T cell receptor (beta chain) sequence along with its context. The method was immunoSEQ multiplex PCR; TCRdb's version includes in-frame clones alone and lacks a portion of them. The sample has roughly 500,000 clones, 60% to 80% seen once. These data belong to a study of shared clonotypes between healthy human individuals. The sample was PBMCs. The receptor was isolated from a woman between 35 and 50 years old in good health. Some clones in this sample may be carry-over from other donors' samples.

The CDR3 sequence is CASSVMPAANTGELFF. The CDR3 nucleotides are TGCGCCAGCAGCGTTATGCCCGCAGCGAACACCGGGGAGCTGTTTTTT. The rearrangement links TRBV4-3 to TRBJ2-2; D gene uncertain. Germline V gene sequence: CDR1 LGHNA, CDR2 YSLEER. The CDR3 consists of 16 residues. With 5 bases removed from V and 0 bases from J, the gap between germline ends came to 13 bases.